A selection of T cell receptor beta chains follows, all from one sample in a study of radiotherapy plus CTLA-4 blockade in lung cancer. Only in-frame clones appear in the TCRdb table, and some are missing; sequencing was by immunoSEQ multiplex PCR. Of over 100,000 clones listed, 81% were seen once; the top ten hold about 3.3%. The sequences come from peripheral blood, collected from a patient treated with radiotherapy plus ipilimumab. The receptors here all came from a human donor with non-small cell lung cancer that progressed on radiotherapy plus ipilimumab. Some clones in this sample may be carry-over from other donors' samples. Both conserved end residues are part of each CDR3. Each record gives: V gene, clone size, J gene, D gene, CDR3 DNA, CDR3 protein. D genes are given only for firm matches. Not all rows give a size; the values are once, few, many and, for expanded clones, a class.

>TRBV18|.|TRBJ1-2|.
TGTGCCAGCTCACCCGCAGGAGCTAACTATGGCTACACCTTC
CASSPAGANYGYTF
>TRBV6-4|.|TRBJ2-7|.
TGTGCCAGCAGTGCACGACACTCCTACGAGCAGTACTTC
CASSARHSYEQYF
>TRBV19|.|TRBJ1-5|.
TGTGCCAGTACGTCCGGGGCAGCCGGGAATCAGCCCCAGCATTTT
CASTSGAAGNQPQHF
>TRBV27|.|TRBJ2-2|.
TGTGCCAGCAGTCCCCGACAGCCTCTGAACACCGGGGAGCTGTTTTTT
CASSPRQPLNTGELFF
>TRBV5-6|.|TRBJ2-7|.
TGTGCCAGCAGCCGCCCAATCGCGGGACAGCCCTACGAGCAGTACTTC
CASSRPIAGQPYEQYF
>TRBV28|few|TRBJ1-1|.
TGTGCCAGCAGGGAATTTATGAACACTGAAGCTTTCTTT
CASREFMNTEAFF
>TRBV19|.|TRBJ2-7|.
TGTGCCAGTAGTGGCGCCTACGAGCAGTACTTC
CASSGAYEQYF
>TRBV6-6|.|TRBJ2-2|TRBD1
TGTGCCAGCAGTGCGACAGGGTACGGGGAGCTGTTTTTT
CASSATGYGELFF
>TRBV29-1|.|TRBJ2-7|TRBD1
TGCAGCGTTTCTGACAGGGTGGCCTCGAGCTCCTACGAGCAGTACTTC
CSVSDRVASSSYEQYF
>TRBV27|.|TRBJ2-5|TRBD1
TGTGCCAGCAGTTTATCCCAGGGGGTGAGGACCCAGTACTTC
CASSLSQGVRTQYF
>TRBV5-6|.|TRBJ2-2|.
TGTGCCAGCAGCTTGGAAGACACCGGGGAGCTGTTTTTT
CASSLEDTGELFF